This is a list of T cell receptor beta chains from one sample in a study of sequential checkpoint blockade in melanoma. Clones were read by immunoSEQ multiplex PCR, and TCRdb kept only the in-frame ones, dropping some. The data show approximately 26,000 clones, 77% seen once. Source: CD8+ T cells sorted from blood (inferred from file names), taken from a patient given nivolumab and ipilimumab in sequence. All receptors come from a human donor with melanoma. CDR3s include the opening cysteine and the closing phenylalanine or tryptophan. The order of the fields is V gene, J gene, CDR3 length, CDR3 protein.

v_call: TRBV20-1; j_call: TRBJ2-7; cdr3_length: 11; cdr3_aa: CSARRGYEQYF
v_call: TRBV4-1; j_call: TRBJ1-1; cdr3_length: 14; cdr3_aa: CASSQVWASAEAFF
v_call: TRBV7-8; j_call: TRBJ1-2; cdr3_length: 13; cdr3_aa: CASSARTGTRYTF
v_call: TRBV18; j_call: TRBJ2-3; cdr3_length: 15; cdr3_aa: CASSSRDPAGDTQYF
v_call: TRBV4-3; j_call: TRBJ2-5; cdr3_length: 13; cdr3_aa: CASSLGSQETQYF
v_call: TRBV9; j_call: TRBJ2-1; cdr3_length: 15; cdr3_aa: CASSVRSGGGNEQFF
v_call: TRBV4-3; j_call: TRBJ2-1; cdr3_length: 16; cdr3_aa: CASSHTLAGEGNEQFF
v_call: TRBV7-2; j_call: TRBJ1-6; cdr3_length: 16; cdr3_aa: CARTPDSSSYNSPLHF
v_call: TRBV5-1; j_call: TRBJ2-3; cdr3_length: 18; cdr3_aa: CASSSLAGALSSTDTQYF
v_call: TRBV14; j_call: TRBJ2-7; cdr3_length: 20; cdr3_aa: CASSPKPHGTGDPLGYEQYF
v_call: TRBV30; j_call: TRBJ2-1; cdr3_length: 16; cdr3_aa: CAWSRVAENLNNEQFF
v_call: TRBV20-1; j_call: TRBJ2-1; cdr3_length: 11; cdr3_aa: CSAREGVEQFF
v_call: TRBV9; j_call: TRBJ2-3; cdr3_length: 13; cdr3_aa: CASSGYGLDTQYF
v_call: TRBV20-1; j_call: TRBJ2-2; cdr3_length: 11; cdr3_aa: CSANRLGELFF
v_call: TRBV5-4; j_call: TRBJ2-1; cdr3_length: 13; cdr3_aa: CASSWDYYNEQFF
v_call: TRBV7-6; j_call: TRBJ2-7; cdr3_length: 14; cdr3_aa: CASSLGAASYEQYF
v_call: TRBV4-3; j_call: TRBJ2-1; cdr3_length: 12; cdr3_aa: CASSQGHNEQFF
v_call: TRBV29-1; j_call: TRBJ2-7; cdr3_length: 15; cdr3_aa: CSVEEELWGTYEQYF
v_call: TRBV7-8; j_call: TRBJ1-5; cdr3_length: 14; cdr3_aa: CASSPLRETQPQHF
v_call: TRBV18; j_call: TRBJ2-3; cdr3_length: 15; cdr3_aa: CASSTSGLGTDTQYF
v_call: TRBV2; j_call: NA; cdr3_length: 12; cdr3_aa: CASTDRYYEQYF
v_call: TRBV29-1; j_call: TRBJ2-5; cdr3_length: 13; cdr3_aa: CSVPWPSWETQYF
v_call: TRBV10-3; j_call: TRBJ2-5; cdr3_length: 14; cdr3_aa: CAIRLTSGEETQYF
v_call: TRBV14; j_call: TRBJ2-7; cdr3_length: 14; cdr3_aa: CASSQHIQGVEQYF
v_call: TRBV19; j_call: TRBJ1-6; cdr3_length: 14; cdr3_aa: CASSVQGGNSPLHF
v_call: TRBV19; j_call: TRBJ1-2; cdr3_length: 15; cdr3_aa: CASKISAGVNYGYTF
v_call: TRBV7-6; j_call: TRBJ1-6; cdr3_length: 15; cdr3_aa: CASSPGQGANSPLHF
v_call: TRBV25-1; j_call: TRBJ1-1; cdr3_length: 12; cdr3_aa: CAAGAPNTEAFF